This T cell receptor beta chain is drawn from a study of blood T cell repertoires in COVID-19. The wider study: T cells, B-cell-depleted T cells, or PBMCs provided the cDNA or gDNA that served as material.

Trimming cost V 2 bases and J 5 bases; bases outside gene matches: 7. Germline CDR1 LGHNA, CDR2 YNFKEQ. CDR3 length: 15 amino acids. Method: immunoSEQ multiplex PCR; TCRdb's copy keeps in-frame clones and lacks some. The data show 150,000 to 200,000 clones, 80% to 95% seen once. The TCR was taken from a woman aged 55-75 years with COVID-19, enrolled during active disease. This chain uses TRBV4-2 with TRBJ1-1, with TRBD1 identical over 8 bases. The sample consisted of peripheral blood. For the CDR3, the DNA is TGTGCCAGCAGCCAAATACAGGGGGTATGGACTGAAGCTTTCTTT. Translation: CASSQIQGVWTEAFF.